This is a list of T cell receptor beta chains from one sample in a study of blood T cell repertoires in COVID-19. Libraries were prepared by immunoSEQ multiplex PCR; TCRdb keeps only in-frame clonotypes and omits some of them. The table includes about 97,000 clones, about 90% detected once. The source material was peripheral blood. These receptors were obtained from a human donor in a cohort sampled during active COVID-19. Each CDR3 is given with its conserved first and last residue.

V: TRBV7-8
CDR3: CASSLVPGGEGYYEQYF

V: TRBV6-8
CDR3: CASSYNGLAGVSYFYGEQFF

V: TRBV27
CDR3: CATEPTGTLGETQYF

V: TRBV2
CDR3: CASSDPSSRVSRTGELFF

V: TRBV7-9
CDR3: CASSRMGGATYEQYF

V: TRBV28
CDR3: CASSRIRDRVFGAFF

V: TRBV6-5
CDR3: CASSYSTGDGYTF

V: TRBV5-6
CDR3: CASSLLGQGSGYTF

V: TRBV6-1
CDR3: CASSVNREATNEKLFF

V: TRBV5-1
CDR3: CASSFGQGGNYNSPLHF

V: TRBV11-2
CDR3: CASSLIRSSYEQYF

V: TRBV28
CDR3: CASTRRGVSTDTQYF

V: TRBV6-6
CDR3: CASFRTGEKEYF

V: TRBV6-2/TRBV6-3
CDR3: CASSYSRTGGDYGYTF

V: TRBV2
CDR3: CASRPPQGRGDEQYF

V: TRBV10-3
CDR3: CAISGDSGRPAYEQYF

V: TRBV11-2
CDR3: CASSEGREGLSEQYF

V: TRBV27
CDR3: CASSLRRKSAISSYEQYF

V: TRBV13
CDR3: CASSLGRVISGNTIYF

V: TRBV6-5
CDR3: CASSYSGNYEQYF

V: TRBV6-1
CDR3: CASSEYGQGVIQYF

V: TRBV5-5
CDR3: CASNHEAGGYNEQFF

V: TRBV4-1
CDR3: CASSQEVTASYNSPLHF

V: TRBV19
CDR3: CASSLQGVGNEQYF

V: TRBV14
CDR3: CASSQDRDRAPYEQYF

V: TRBV19
CDR3: CASSIDRKLAGTQSYNEQFF

V: TRBV18
CDR3: CASSSSGWGLGGYTF

V: TRBV5-1
CDR3: CASSLVLAGATGETQYF

V: TRBV7-2
CDR3: CASSPGVNGLLQETQYF

V: TRBV6-2/TRBV6-3
CDR3: CASSGHSYEQYF

V: TRBV10-3
CDR3: CAISEGQGGLIYGYTF

V: TRBV3-1/TRBV3-2
CDR3: CASSQRGQGRETQYF

V: TRBV19
CDR3: CASSIGRPLTRVNTEAFF

V: TRBV12-3/TRBV12-4
CDR3: CASSSEQGMFF

V: TRBV11-2
CDR3: CASSTWTPSSGNTIYF

V: TRBV9
CDR3: CASSPRPETGELFF

V: TRBV25-1
CDR3: CASSEWAGGSAGELFF

V: TRBV19
CDR3: CATQREGRVNEQFF

V: TRBV28
CDR3: CASSPDRDSPLHF

V: TRBV7-9
CDR3: CASSLSQGASTGYTF

V: TRBV5-1
CDR3: CASSKPEREKGETQYF

V: TRBV5-1
CDR3: CASNPTTGETQYF